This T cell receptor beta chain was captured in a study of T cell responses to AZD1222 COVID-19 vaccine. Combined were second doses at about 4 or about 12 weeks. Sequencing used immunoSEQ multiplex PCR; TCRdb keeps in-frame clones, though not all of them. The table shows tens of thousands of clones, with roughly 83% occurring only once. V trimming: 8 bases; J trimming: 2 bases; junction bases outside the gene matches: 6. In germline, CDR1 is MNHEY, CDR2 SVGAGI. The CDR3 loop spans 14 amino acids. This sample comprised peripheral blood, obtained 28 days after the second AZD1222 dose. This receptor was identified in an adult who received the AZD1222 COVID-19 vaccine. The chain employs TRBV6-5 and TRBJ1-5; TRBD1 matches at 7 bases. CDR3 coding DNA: TGTGCCAGCCGACAGGGAACGGGCAATCAGCCCCAGCATTTT. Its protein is CASRQGTGNQPQHF.